Listed here are 24 T cell receptor beta chains from one sample, sequenced in a study of blood T cell repertoires in COVID-19. The method was immunoSEQ multiplex PCR; TCRdb's version includes in-frame clones alone and lacks a portion of them. The table includes hundreds of thousands of clones, 86% detected once. Sequenced input: PBMCs or T cells enriched from blood (not recorded which). These receptors originate from a woman between 50 and 59 years old in a cohort exposed to, infected with or recovered from COVID-19 (not recorded which).

The chain employs TRBV2 and TRBJ2-5; perhaps TRBD1 as D (6 bases). Germline V gene lookup returns CDR1 SNHLY and CDR2 FYNNEI. V gave up 4 bases and J gave up 0 bases, with 12 bases separating them. The CDR3 covers 15 residues. The CDR3: CASSASRGHQETQYF. The CDR3 region has the DNA TGTGCCAGCAGTGCGTCCAGGGGCCACCAAGAGACCCAGTACTTC.

The gene calls are TRBV2 and TRBJ2-3; D unresolved. The CDR3 has 16 amino acids. V dropped 4 bases and J dropped 2 bases, with 16 bases sitting between them. CDR1 is SNHLY, CDR2 FYNNEI, per germline. CDR3 in DNA: TGTGCCAGCAGTGTACGTGGTGCCGGTCTCACAGATACGCAGTATTTT. It codes for CASSVRGAGLTDTQYF.

The CDR3 loop is CASSEDRGYNSPLHF. CDR3 DNA sequence: TGTGCCAGCAGTGAGGACAGGGGTTATAATTCACCCCTCCACTTT. The chain is built from TRBV2 and TRBJ1-6, with 9 bases lining up with TRBD1. In germline, CDR1 is SNHLY, CDR2 FYNNEI. The CDR3 runs to 15 residues. V lost 3 bases, J lost 4 bases, and 1 base stayed unmatched. Drawing the rest from reference TRBV2 and TRBJ1-6, the complete variable domain is EPEVTQTPSHQVTQMGQEVILRCVPISNHLYFYWYRQILGQKVEFLVSFYNNEISEKSEIFDDQFSVERPDGSNFTLKIRSTKLEDSAMYFCASSEDRGYNSPLHFGNGTRLTVT.

CDR3 amino acids: CASSPAGGPSNEQFF. The CDR3 bases are TGTGCCAGCAGCCCCGCGGGGGGGCCAAGTAATGAGCAGTTCTTC. The chain uses TRBV7-6 and TRBJ2-1, with 9 nucleotides matching TRBD2. CDR1 is SGHVS, CDR2 FNYEAQ, per germline. The ends lost 5 bases at V and 7 bases at J; junction bases unmatched: 9. This CDR3 has 15 amino acids. The full variable domain, with the rest looked up from reference TRBV7-6 and TRBJ2-1, is GAGVSQSPRYKVTKRGQDVALRCDPISGHVSLYWYRQALGQGPEFLTYFNYEAQQDKSGLPNDRFSAERPEGSISTLTIQRTEQRDSAMYRCASSPAGGPSNEQFFGPGTRLTVL.

This sequence joins TRBV4-1 and TRBJ2-7, with TRBD1 matching 8 bases. Germline CDR1 is MGHRA and CDR2 is YSYEKL. V lost 0 bases, J lost 4 bases, and 8 bases stayed unmatched. The CDR3 is made up of 16 amino acids. As DNA, the CDR3 is TGCGCCAGCAGCCAAGATAACGCGGGACAGGTATACGAGCAGTACTTC. It yields the protein CASSQDNAGQVYEQYF.

The V gene is TRBV7-9, the J gene TRBJ1-1; 11 nucleotides line up with TRBD1. V lost 5 bases, J lost 5 bases, and 10 bases stayed unmatched. This CDR3 is 16 amino acids long. Germline lookup yields CDR1 SEHNR and CDR2 FQNEAQ (reference sequence). CDR3 protein: CASSRSDRGLGTEAFF. In DNA, the CDR3 is TGTGCCAGCAGCCGGTCGGACAGGGGGCTTGGGACTGAAGCTTTCTTT.

The rearrangement uses TRBV19 and TRBJ1-2; D uncertain. V was clipped by 5 bases and J by 2 bases, with 6 bases between them. The CDR3 has 12 residues. Germline assignment: CDR1 LNHDA and CDR2 SQIVND (reference sequence). CDR3 DNA: TGTGCCAGTAGTCCAGGAAACTATGGCTACACCTTC. Translated: CASSPGNYGYTF.

V gene TRBV12-5 combines with J gene TRBJ1-1; 10 bases map to TRBD1. Looked up from germline, CDR1 is LGHNT and CDR2 is FRNRAP. This CDR3 comprises 17 residues. Unmatched junction bases numbered 7, after V lost 0 bases and J lost 3 bases. The CDR3 bases are TGTGCTAGTGGTTTGGTAAGGACAGGGGGTGGATACACTGAAGCTTTCTTT. This gives the protein CASGLVRTGGGYTEAFF.

This clone is a singleton in its sample. The chain employs TRBV18 and TRBJ2-1; tentatively, D is TRBD1 (7 bases). Germline V CDR1 and CDR2: KGHSH, LQKENI. This CDR3 has 16 amino acids. V was pared by 4 bases and J by 2 bases, with 15 bases between. As DNA, the CDR3 is TGTGCCAGCTCACTGGGTCCAGGGGGGCCCTACAATGAGCAGTTCTTC. Translating gives CASSLGPGGPYNEQFF.

This clone was counted between two and nine times. The chain uses TRBV7-2 and TRBJ2-1; 12 bases are a match to TRBD2. CDR1 and CDR2 (germline): SGHTA, FQGNSA. There are 16 residues in the CDR3. After removal of 4 bases from V and 10 bases from J, the junction contained 11 bases not matched to a gene. DNA of the CDR3: TGTGCCAGCAGCTGGACTAGCGGGGACCCGTCGGGGGAGCAGTTCTTC. It specifies CASSWTSGDPSGEQFF.

The rearrangement links TRBV3-1 (or the pseudogene TRBV3-2) to TRBJ2-4, with a tentative D call TRBD1 (5 bases). CDR3 length equals 16 residues. Deletions cut 7 bases from V and 0 bases from J, with 16 bases between. In germline, CDR1 is LGHDT, CDR2 YNNKEL (reference sequence). The CDR3 reads CASTLGVELAKNIQYF. CDR3 coding DNA: TGTGCCAGCACCCTAGGGGTAGAGCTAGCCAAAAACATTCAGTACTTC.

The chain is built from TRBV10-3 and TRBJ2-5; a possible D gene is TRBD1 (6 bases). The germline gives CDR1 ENHRY, CDR2 SYGVKD. The V and J ends lost 7 bases and 5 bases respectively, with 14 bases between them. This CDR3 comprises 13 residues. The CDR3 DNA reads TGTGCCATCACGGACAGTCCCCGGGAGACCCAGTACTTC. This sequence encodes CAITDSPRETQYF.

J is TRBJ2-6 and V is TRBV7-2; D ambiguous. There are 15 residues in the CDR3. Trimming removed 6 bases from V and 0 bases from J, with 9 bases in between. Germline assignment: CDR1 SGHTA and CDR2 FQGNSA. CDR3 protein: CASSSGPSGANVLTF. CDR3 DNA: TGTGCCAGCAGTTCAGGTCCCTCTGGGGCCAACGTCCTGACTTTC. Full variable domain (rest looked up from reference TRBV7-2 and TRBJ2-6): GAGVSQSPSNKVTEKGKDVELRCDPISGHTALYWYRQSLGQGLEFLIYFQGNSAPDKSGLPSDRFSAERTGGSVSTLTIQRTQQEDSAVYLCASSSGPSGANVLTFGAGSRLTVL.

The J gene is TRBJ2-5, the V gene TRBV28; D might be TRBD1 (6 bases). V was trimmed by 5 bases and J by 2 bases, leaving 12 bases between them. Germline lookup yields CDR1 MDHEN and CDR2 SYDVKM. The CDR3 covers 14 residues. In nucleotides, the CDR3 is TGTGCCAGCAGTAAGACCAGGGGTCAAGAGACCCAGTACTTC. Protein: CASSKTRGQETQYF.

This clone has more than one count but fewer than ten. The rearrangement uses TRBV2 and TRBJ1-5; no clear D. The CDR3 covers 14 residues. The V end was cut by 4 bases, the J end by 0 bases, with 7 bases between. The germline gives CDR1 SNHLY, CDR2 FYNNEI. This CDR3 reads CASSGGNSNQPQHF. CDR3 coding DNA: TGTGCCAGCAGTGGAGGTAATAGCAATCAGCCCCAGCATTTT.

This clone occurred once. The chain employs TRBV28 and TRBJ2-1; 13 bases are shared with TRBD2. CDR1 and CDR2 (germline): MDHEN, SYDVKM. The CDR3 length is 16 residues. The V and J ends lost 6 bases and 7 bases, in that order; junction bases with no gene match: 9. CDR3 sequence reads: CASRNRLAGGYNEQFF. CDR3 in DNA: TGTGCCAGCAGAAACCGACTAGCGGGGGGTTATAATGAGCAGTTCTTC.

The rearrangement uses TRBV28 and TRBJ1-3; 8 nucleotides line up with TRBD1. The CDR3 covers 16 residues. CDR1 is MDHEN and CDR2 is SYDVKM in the germline V gene. The junction had 11 bases not matched to a gene; V was cut back by 7 bases and J by 3 bases. The CDR3 sequence: CASNPRTGSFGNTIYF. For the CDR3, the DNA is TGTGCCAGCAACCCTCGGACAGGGAGCTTTGGAAACACCATATATTTT.

This chain links TRBV30 with TRBJ2-2; the D gene is possibly TRBD2 (7 bases). The germline gives CDR1 GTSNPN, CDR2 SVGIG (reference sequence). This CDR3 is built from 17 residues. V shed 1 base and J shed 4 bases, with 19 bases lying between them. The DNA of the CDR3 is TGTGCCTGGAGTGGTTTTGGGGGGGCCGGGGGCACCGGGGAGCTGTTTTTT. As protein: CAWSGFGGAGGTGELFF.

This chain links TRBV25-1 with TRBJ1-6; tentative D call: TRBD1 (5 bases). The length of the CDR3 is 17 residues. The germline V gene has CDR1 MGHDK and CDR2 SYGVNS. With 3 bases removed from V and 13 bases from J, the gap between germline ends came to 25 bases. The CDR3 DNA follows: TGTGCCAGCAGTGATGGACAAACGGCGGATTGGCGGTCTCCCCTCCACTTT. Protein product: CASSDGQTADWRSPLHF.

This clone has only a few counts. The V and J genes are TRBV9 and TRBJ2-2; TRBD1 agrees at 9 bases. CDR1 and CDR2 (germline): SGDLS, YYNGEE. The CDR3 consists of 17 residues. With V trimmed by 3 bases and J by 3 bases, 9 bases remained unmatched. CDR3 DNA: TGTGCCAGCAGCGCAACCGGGACAGGGTGGTACACCGGGGAGCTGTTTTTT. Protein product: CASSATGTGWYTGELFF.

The chain carries TRBV12-5 and TRBJ1-5; TRBD1 is a possible D gene (5 bases). Germline assignment: CDR1 LGHNT and CDR2 FRNRAP. V shed 5 bases and J shed 4 bases, with 9 bases lying between them. The CDR3 length is 13 residues. CDR3 in DNA: TGTGCTAGTGGTCCTCAGGGTAATCAGCCCCAGCATTTT. Translated: CASGPQGNQPQHF.

The CDR3 region has the DNA TGTGCCAGCACGTCAGGCCGGGGGAGACAAGAGACCCAGTACTTC. This encodes CASTSGRGRQETQYF. The chain has TRBV7-8 and TRBJ2-5, with D maybe TRBD2 (6 bases). This CDR3 comprises 15 residues. The V end was cut by 7 bases, the J end by 2 bases, with 17 bases between. From germline, CDR1 is SGHVS and CDR2 FQNEAQ.

V and J are TRBV2 and TRBJ2-3, with D possibly TRBD2 on 6 matching bases. Germline values: CDR1 SNHLY, CDR2 FYNNEI. The CDR3 totals 14 residues. The germline V and J ends were trimmed by 7 bases and 6 bases, with 17 bases remaining between them. CDR3: CASTRGLKGDTQYF. In DNA form, the CDR3 reads TGTGCCAGCACCCGGGGACTGAAAGGGGATACGCAGTATTTT.

This clone was seen more than once but under ten times. The chain has TRBV19 and TRBJ1-2; 7 nucleotides line up with TRBD1. The CDR3 spans 15 residues. V lost 3 bases to trimming and J lost 8 bases; unmatched junction nucleotides: 12. In germline, CDR1 is LNHDA, CDR2 SQIVND (reference sequence). The CDR3 spells CASSILSQGESGYTF. As DNA, the CDR3 is TGTGCCAGTAGTATCCTTTCCCAGGGGGAAAGCGGCTACACCTTC. Using reference TRBV19 and TRBJ1-2 for the parts outside the CDR3, the full variable domain is DGGITQSPKYLFRKEGQNVTLSCEQNLNHDAMYWYRQDPGQGLRLIYYSQIVNDFQKGDIAEGYSVSREKKESFPLTVTSAQKNPTAFYLCASSILSQGESGYTFGSGTRLTVV.